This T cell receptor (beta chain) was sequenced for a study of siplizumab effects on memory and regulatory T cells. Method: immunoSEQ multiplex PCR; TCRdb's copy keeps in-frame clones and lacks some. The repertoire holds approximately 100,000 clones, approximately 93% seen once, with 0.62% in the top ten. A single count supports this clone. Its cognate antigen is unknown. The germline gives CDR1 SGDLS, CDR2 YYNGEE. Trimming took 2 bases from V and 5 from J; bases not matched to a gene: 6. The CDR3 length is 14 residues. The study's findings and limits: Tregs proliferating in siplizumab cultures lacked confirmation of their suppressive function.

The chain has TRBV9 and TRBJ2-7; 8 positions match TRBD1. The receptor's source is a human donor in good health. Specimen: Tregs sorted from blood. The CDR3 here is CASSVGQGRHEQYF. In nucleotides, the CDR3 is TGTGCCAGCAGCGTCGGACAGGGAAGGCACGAGCAGTACTTC. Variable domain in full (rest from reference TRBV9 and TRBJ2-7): DSGVTQTPKHLITATGQRVTLRCSPRSGDLSVYWYQQSLDQGLQFLIQYYNGEERAKGNILERFSAQQFPDLHSELNLSSLELGDSALYFCASSVGQGRHEQYFGPGTRLTVT.